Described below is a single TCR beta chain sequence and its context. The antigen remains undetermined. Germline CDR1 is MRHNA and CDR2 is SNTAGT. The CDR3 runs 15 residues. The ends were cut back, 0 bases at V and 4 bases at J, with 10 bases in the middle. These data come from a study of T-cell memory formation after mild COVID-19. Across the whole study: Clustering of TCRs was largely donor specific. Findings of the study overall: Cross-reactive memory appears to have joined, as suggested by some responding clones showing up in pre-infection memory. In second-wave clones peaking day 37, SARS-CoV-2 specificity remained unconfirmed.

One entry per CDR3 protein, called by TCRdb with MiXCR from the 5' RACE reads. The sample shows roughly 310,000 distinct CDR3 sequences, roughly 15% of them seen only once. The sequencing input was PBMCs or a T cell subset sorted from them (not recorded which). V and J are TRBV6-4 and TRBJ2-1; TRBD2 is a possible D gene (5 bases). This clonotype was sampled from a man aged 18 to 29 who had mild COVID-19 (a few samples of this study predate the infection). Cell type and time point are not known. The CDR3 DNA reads TGTGCCAGCAGTGACTCCAGGACTGGATACAATGAGCAGTTCTTC. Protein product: CASSDSRTGYNEQFF.